These 10 T cell receptor beta chains originate from one sample sequenced in a study of cytomegalovirus exposure and HLA in healthy donors. PCR used 60 Vbeta primers and 13 Jbeta primers. Profiling relied on immunoSEQ multiplex PCR, and the TCRdb table lists in-frame clones only, not all of them. This table has about 160,000 clones, around 79% appearing once. Sequences were obtained from PBMCs. These receptor sequences come from a human donor in good health.

The rearrangement uses TRBV18 and TRBJ2-7; D is uncertain. Germline V gives CDR1 KGHSH, CDR2 LQKENI. V lost 6 bases, J lost 4 bases, and 10 bases lay in between. The CDR3 has 12 residues. The CDR3 reads CASSGAEYEQYF. CDR3 nucleotides: TGTGCCAGCTCCGGCGCGGAATACGAGCAGTACTTC.

The rearrangement uses TRBV6-1 and TRBJ2-1; D perhaps matches TRBD1 (6 bases). Looked up from germline, CDR1 is MNHNS and CDR2 is SASEGT. The CDR3 totals 14 residues. The ends were cut back, 6 bases at V and 8 bases at J, with 17 bases in the middle. CDR3 nucleotide sequence: TGTGCCAGCAGGCCGACAGGAGGCTTCCATGAGCAGTTCTTC. It specifies CASRPTGGFHEQFF.

The rearrangement uses TRBV7-2 and TRBJ1-4; 9 bases align to TRBD1. This CDR3 has 14 amino acids. CDR1 and CDR2 from the germline V gene are SGHTA and FQGNSA. The V segment lost 6 bases and the J segment 5 bases; nucleotides outside the gene matches: 4. The CDR3 is CASRPGTGNEKLFF. DNA of the CDR3: TGTGCCAGCAGACCCGGGACAGGGAATGAAAAACTGTTTTTT.

There are a few counts of this clone. V usage is TRBV2 and J usage is TRBJ2-7, with 8 bases that match TRBD2. J lost 2 bases, V lost 0 bases, and 6 bases had no gene match. Looked up from germline, CDR1 is SNHLY and CDR2 is FYNNEI. The CDR3 extends over 16 amino acids. The CDR3 region has the DNA TGTGCCAGCAGTGAAGCGACGGGGGGGGGAGCCTACGAGCAGTACTTC. This gives the protein CASSEATGGGAYEQYF.

The chain links TRBV19 to TRBJ1-3; D unresolved. The germline V gene encodes CDR1 LNHDA and CDR2 SQIVND (reference sequence). This CDR3 comprises 13 residues. V dropped 4 bases and J dropped 4 bases, with 8 bases sitting between them. CDR3 nucleotide sequence: TGTGCCAGTAGTAGACAAAAGGGAAACACCATATATTTT. Translated, it gives CASSRQKGNTIYF.

CDR3 nucleotides: TGTGCCAGCAGCTCCCGGACTCCTCAAGAGACCCAGTACTTC. This codes for CASSSRTPQETQYF. The V call is TRBV11-3, the J call TRBJ2-5, with a tentative D call TRBD2 (5 bases). Per the germline V gene, CDR1 is SGHNT and CDR2 is YENEEA. Trimming removed 4 bases at V and 2 bases at J, with 11 bases between. The CDR3 sequence is 14 residues long.

The chain couples TRBV5-4 to TRBJ2-3, with 8 bases lining up with TRBD2. The CDR3 has 15 amino acids. J gave up 4 bases and V 0 bases, and 4 bases lay outside the gene matches. Germline CDR1 and CDR2: SGHNT and YYREEE (reference sequence). The CDR3 nucleotides are TGTGCCAGCAGCTTGGAAGCGGGAGCGGCAGATACGCAGTATTTT. Its translation is CASSLEAGAADTQYF. The full variable domain, in which reference TRBV5-4 and TRBJ2-3 provide the parts outside the CDR3, is ETGVTQSPTHLIKTRGQQVTLRCSSQSGHNTVSWYQQALGQGPQFIFQYYREEENGRGNFPPRFSGLQFPNYSSELNVNALELDDSALYLCASSLEAGAADTQYFGPGTRLTVL.

This clone was recorded once. The chain is built from TRBV5-1 and TRBJ1-1; 11 nucleotides line up with TRBD1. The length of the CDR3 is 16 residues. Germline V gene lookup returns CDR1 SGHRS and CDR2 YFSETQ. V lost 4 bases to trimming and J lost 5 bases; unmatched junction nucleotides: 10. This CDR3 is CASSPLGQGGVTEAFF. For the CDR3, the DNA is TGCGCCAGCAGCCCCTTGGGACAGGGGGGTGTTACTGAAGCTTTCTTT.

The V call is TRBV27, the J call TRBJ2-7, with D perhaps TRBD2 (6 bases). This CDR3 spans 12 amino acids. The V and J ends lost 6 bases and 7 bases respectively, with 13 bases between them. Germline V gene sequence: CDR1 MNHEY, CDR2 SMNVEV (reference sequence). The CDR3 DNA sequence: TGTGCCAGCAGGGAGGGAATTGGTGAGCAGTACTTC. Amino acid sequence: CASREGIGEQYF.

The rearrangement joins TRBV5-4 to TRBJ2-5; 13 bases match TRBD2. The J call is uncertain, as TRBJ2-7 better fits the DNA end. Germline lookup yields CDR1 SGHNT and CDR2 YYREEE (reference sequence). CDR3 size: 17 residues. CDR3 sequence reads: CASSTGTSGARPYEQYF. The CDR3 DNA is TGTGCCAGCAGCACCGGGACTAGCGGGGCGCGGCCCTACGAGCAGTACTTC.